This TCR beta chain was profiled in a study of cytotoxic CD8 clonotypes in ibrutinib-treated CLL. Sequencing used immunoSEQ multiplex PCR; TCRdb keeps in-frame clones, though not all of them. The sample lists approximately 200,000 clones; over 55% were seen once. The V segment lost 9 bases and the J segment 5 bases; nucleotides outside the gene matches: 9. CDR3 length: 13 residues. Looked up from germline, CDR1 is LNHDA and CDR2 is SQIVND (reference sequence). The J gene is TRBJ1-1, the V gene TRBV19; 7 nucleotides align to TRBD1. The receptor was isolated from a human donor with chronic lymphocytic leukemia. Sequenced material: PBMCs, taken after 24 months of ibrutinib treatment. The CDR3 loop reads CARTDREGTEAFF. CDR3 bases: TGTGCCAGAACTGACAGGGAGGGTACTGAAGCTTTCTTT. The variable domain in full, completed from reference TRBV19 and TRBJ1-1, reads DGGITQSPKYLFRKEGQNVTLSCEQNLNHDAMYWYRQDPGQGLRLIYYSQIVNDFQKGDIAEGYSVSREKKESFPLTVTSAQKNPTAFYLCARTDREGTEAFFGQGTRLTVV.